The 19 T cell receptor beta chains reported below all come from one sample, sequenced in a study of blood T cell repertoires in COVID-19. Profiling relied on immunoSEQ multiplex PCR, and the TCRdb table lists in-frame clones only, not all of them. The sample contains 57,000 or so clones, around four fifths of which appear only once. Sequencing used peripheral blood. Receptor source: a woman of 80 years or more with active or convalescent COVID-19.

CDR3 coding DNA: TGTGCCAGCAGCTTTCAGGGGACTAATGAAAAACTGTTTTTT. Protein sequence: CASSFQGTNEKLFF. The chain couples TRBV7-9 to TRBJ1-4; TRBD1 is a possible D gene (6 bases). Germline-derived CDR1 and CDR2 are SEHNR and FQNEAQ (reference sequence). CDR3 length: 14 amino acids. V was cut by 3 bases and J by 2 bases, with 7 bases left in between.

The rearrangement links TRBV7-8 to TRBJ1-2, with D tentatively TRBD1 (5 bases). The germline V gene has CDR1 SGHVS and CDR2 FQNEAQ. V shed 2 bases and J shed 7 bases, with 8 bases lying between them. The length of the CDR3 is 12 residues. The CDR3 loop is CASSLQGSGYTF. In DNA form, the CDR3 reads TGTGCCAGCAGCTTACAGGGTTCTGGCTACACCTTC. Full variable domain (remainder filled in from reference TRBV7-8 and TRBJ1-2): GAGVSQSPRYKVAKRGQDVALRCDPISGHVSLFWYQQALGQGPEFLTYFQNEAQLDKSGLPSDRFFAERPEGSVSTLKIQRTQQEDSAVYLCASSLQGSGYTFGSGTRLTVV.

V is TRBV3-1 (or the pseudogene TRBV3-2) and J is TRBJ1-3; D gene ambiguous. V lost 4 bases and J lost 2, with 9 bases in between. CDR3 length: 14 residues. Germline V CDR1 and CDR2: LGHDT, YNNKEL (reference sequence). The DNA for the CDR3 is TGTGCCAGCAGCCCCGCAGCGGCTGGAAACACCATATATTTT. Translation: CASSPAAAGNTIYF.

This clone was picked up a small number of times. The rearrangement links TRBV7-3 to TRBJ1-2; maybe TRBD1 (6 bases). CDR3 length: 13 amino acids. Germline CDR1 SGHTA, CDR2 FQGTGA. V lost 5 bases and J lost 2, with 9 bases in between. CDR3: CASSPDSNYGYTF. CDR3 DNA: TGTGCCAGCAGCCCGGACAGCAACTATGGCTACACCTTC.

The chain combines TRBV30 with TRBJ1-1; the D is unclear. This CDR3 is built from 15 residues. Germline CDR1 is GTSNPN and CDR2 is SVGIG (reference sequence). V lost 1 base and J 8 bases, leaving 20 bases between the germline ends. CDR3 bases: TGTGCCTGGAGTGGAAAATTTACTGTCGCTTCCGAAGCTTTCTTT. It encodes CAWSGKFTVASEAFF.

This clone was picked up a small number of times. The chain joins TRBV10-2 to TRBJ1-2; TRBD1 might be the D (6 bases). The CDR3 loop spans 15 amino acids. V was cut by 0 bases and J by 4 bases, with 12 bases left in between. Germline V CDR1 and CDR2: WSHSY, SAAADI. The chain's CDR3 is CASSESQGTLYGYTF. CDR3 bases: TGCGCCAGCAGTGAGTCACAGGGAACCCTCTATGGCTACACCTTC.

Here the CDR3 DNA reads TGTGCCAGCAGCAATAACAGTAGGTCCCAAGAGACCCAGTACTTC. This encodes CASSNNSRSQETQYF. This chain links TRBV21-1 with TRBJ2-5; the listed D gene, TRBD1, was not tested against the DNA. TRBV21-1 is marked as a pseudogene. CDR3 length: 15 amino acids.

The V and J genes are TRBV5-7 and TRBJ1-2; 9 bases align to TRBD1. TRBV5-7 is an open reading frame whose function is uncertain. V was clipped by 4 bases and J by 6 bases; unmatched bases: 7. CDR3 length: 14 residues. The CDR3 reads CASSQGWTGDGYTF. The CDR3 region has the DNA TGTGCCAGCAGCCAAGGCTGGACAGGGGATGGCTACACCTTC.

The genes are TRBV7-2 and TRBJ1-3, with D uncertain. Germline V gene data show CDR1 as SGHTA and CDR2 as FQGNSA. V shed 5 bases and J shed 0 bases, with 11 bases lying between them. This CDR3 is built from 15 residues. The chain's CDR3 is CASSPRLSSGNTIYF. The CDR3 bases are TGTGCCAGCAGCCCAAGATTGAGCTCTGGAAACACCATATATTTT.

This chain connects TRBV7-9 to TRBJ1-2, with 7 positions matching TRBD1. V was clipped by 5 bases and J by 2 bases; unmatched bases: 8. Germline V gives CDR1 SEHNR, CDR2 FQNEAQ (reference sequence). The CDR3 spans 15 residues. CDR3 protein: CASSLIGGQNYGYTF. CDR3 in DNA: TGTGCCAGCAGCCTCATCGGGGGACAGAACTATGGCTACACCTTC.

The V gene is TRBV5-1, the J gene TRBJ1-1, with D possibly being TRBD1 (6 bases). CDR1 is SGHRS and CDR2 is YFSETQ in the germline V gene. The CDR3 has 18 residues. Trimming removed 0 bases from V and 4 bases from J, with 22 bases in between. Here the CDR3 DNA reads TGCGCCAGCAGCTTGGCCCTTACAGGGTTCAATTTCGCCACTGAAGCTTTCTTT. This translates into CASSLALTGFNFATEAFF.

V and J are TRBV10-1 and TRBJ1-3; D is ambiguous. The V end was cut by 0 bases, the J end by 3 bases, with 9 bases between. Per the germline V gene, CDR1 is WNHNN and CDR2 is SYGVQD (reference sequence). This CDR3 region has 15 residues. The CDR3 sequence is CASSESVDFGNTIYF. The CDR3 DNA follows: TGCGCCAGCAGTGAGTCCGTGGACTTTGGAAACACCATATATTTT.

This clone was found a few times. The J gene is TRBJ1-2, the V gene TRBV5-4; 7 nucleotides align to TRBD1. Trimming took 4 bases from V and 4 from J; bases not matched to a gene: 13. The CDR3 contains 16 residues. The germline V gene has CDR1 SGHNT and CDR2 YYREEE (reference sequence). CDR3 sequence (DNA): TGTGCCAGCAGCGGCGTTACTTCAGGGGGTACCTATGGCTACACCTTC. Translating it yields CASSGVTSGGTYGYTF.

CDR3 amino acids: CASSQTGAGGGTDTQYF. As DNA, the CDR3 is TGTGCCAGCAGCCAAACAGGGGCAGGGGGTGGCACAGATACGCAGTATTTT. The chain joins TRBV7-3 to TRBJ2-3; 7 nucleotides match TRBD1. This CDR3 is built from 17 residues. Trimming removed 5 bases from V and 1 base from J; junction bases left unmatched: 12. Germline V gene data show CDR1 as SGHTA and CDR2 as FQGTGA.

Many counts were recorded for this clone. The chain employs TRBV19 and TRBJ1-2; no definite D call. The germline CDR1 and CDR2 sequences are LNHDA and SQIVND (reference sequence). The V end was cut by 8 bases, the J end by 8 bases, with 21 bases between. The CDR3 covers 14 residues. This CDR3 is CASEETPGRVGYTF. The CDR3, as DNA: TGTGCCAGTGAGGAGACGCCGGGTCGAGTCGGCTACACCTTC.

This clone was counted once. The rearrangement links TRBV12-3 or TRBV12-4 to TRBJ1-4; a weak D match, TRBD1 (5 bases). The CDR3 extends over 12 amino acids. Trimming cost V 7 bases and J 6 bases, with 9 bases left between them. The CDR3 DNA follows: TGTGCCAGCAAGGGGTTTCATGAAAAACTGTTTTTT. It specifies CASKGFHEKLFF.

J is TRBJ2-7 and V is TRBV5-1; tentatively, D is TRBD1 (6 bases). The CDR3 is 15 amino acids. Trimming pared 3 bases from V and 0 bases from J, leaving 13 bases between. Germline loops: CDR1 SGHRS, CDR2 YFSETQ. CDR3 region: CASSSHRDLSYEQYF. The CDR3 coding sequence is TGCGCCAGCAGCTCCCACAGGGACCTCTCCTACGAGCAGTACTTC.

The V gene is TRBV5-1, the J gene TRBJ1-2; 9 nucleotides agree with TRBD1. The germline V gene has CDR1 SGHRS and CDR2 YFSETQ. The CDR3 contains 15 residues. V lost 3 bases and J lost 8; bases outside the gene matches: 11. As DNA, the CDR3 is TGCGCCAGCAGCTCGGCCGGGACAGGGAGCAGCGGCTACACCTTC. It translates to CASSSAGTGSSGYTF. The full variable domain, with the rest looked up from reference TRBV5-1 and TRBJ1-2, is KAGVTQTPRYLIKTRGQQVTLSCSPISGHRSVSWYQQTPGQGLQFLFEYFSETQRNKGNFPGRFSGRQFSNSRSEMNVSTLELGDSALYLCASSSAGTGSSGYTFGSGTRLTVV.

This chain joins TRBV7-7 and TRBJ2-5; 8 nucleotides match TRBD1. CDR3 length: 14 residues. Germline V gives CDR1 SSHAT, CDR2 FNYEAQ (reference sequence). Trimming took 5 bases from V and 4 from J; bases not matched to a gene: 6. CDR3 loop: CASSQDRGGETQYF. The CDR3 DNA reads as TGTGCCAGCAGCCAAGACAGGGGTGGAGAGACCCAGTACTTC.